These 19 T cell receptor beta chains came from one sample sequenced in a study of T cells in localized non-small cell lung cancer. The data were produced by immunoSEQ multiplex PCR, yet TCRdb's version contains in-frame clones alone and is incomplete. The repertoire has 3,000 to 4,500 clones, under 30% of them found once; the top ten carry around 25%. Sequenced material: lung tumor tissue, taken before any cancer treatment. These TCRs come from a woman aged 35-75 years with stage I lung adenocarcinoma.

This clone came up a few times. The rearrangement joins TRBV11-3 to TRBJ2-2; 11 positions match TRBD1. This CDR3 comprises 15 residues. The germline CDR1 and CDR2 sequences are SGHNT and YENEEA. The J segment lost 6 bases and the V segment lost 8 bases, leaving 8 bases of the junction unmatched. The CDR3 loop is CASREGQGEAGELFF. CDR3 bases: TGTGCCAGCCGAGAGGGACAGGGGGAGGCCGGGGAGCTGTTTTTT. Complete variable domain (other parts from reference TRBV11-3 and TRBJ2-2): EAGVVQSPRYKIIEKKQPVAFWCNPISGHNTLYWYLQNLGQGPELLIRYENEEAVDDSQLPKDRFSAERLKGVDSTLKIQPAELGDSAVYLCASREGQGEAGELFFGEGSRLTVL.

This clone has a handful of counts. This rearrangement joins TRBV9 to TRBJ1-1, with D possibly being TRBD1 (5 bases). Per germline, CDR1 SGDLS and CDR2 YYNGEE. Trimming cost V 3 bases and J 0 bases, with 9 bases left between them. The CDR3 length is 14 residues. The CDR3 is CASSAREVNTEAFF. CDR3 in DNA: TGTGCCAGCAGCGCCAGGGAGGTGAACACTGAAGCTTTCTTT. The full variable domain, its missing parts supplied by reference TRBV9 and TRBJ1-1, is DSGVTQTPKHLITATGQRVTLRCSPRSGDLSVYWYQQSLDQGLQFLIQYYNGEERAKGNILERFSAQQFPDLHSELNLSSLELGDSALYFCASSAREVNTEAFFGQGTRLTVV.

The rearrangement links TRBV5-1 to TRBJ1-2; D might be TRBD1 (5 bases). Trimming shortened V by 2 bases and J by 13 bases, and 21 bases separated the two germline ends. The length of the CDR3 is 14 residues. Per the germline V gene, CDR1 is SGHRS and CDR2 is YFSETQ. The CDR3 here is CASSFSEPGPAITF. CDR3 bases: TGCGCCAGCAGCTTCTCGGAGCCGGGACCGGCCATCACCTTC.

This clone was observed a few times. Here the CDR3 reads CASSAGTGGEETQYF. DNA for the CDR3: TGTGCCAGCAGCGCGGGGACAGGGGGGGAAGAGACCCAGTACTTC. The rearrangement joins TRBV7-6 to TRBJ2-5; 11 positions match TRBD1. The CDR3 runs 15 residues. Germline V gene data show CDR1 as SGHVS and CDR2 as FNYEAQ. Germline trimming cut 5 bases from V and 3 bases from J; bases unmatched to any gene: 5. Complete variable domain (other parts from reference TRBV7-6 and TRBJ2-5): GAGVSQSPRYKVTKRGQDVALRCDPISGHVSLYWYRQALGQGPEFLTYFNYEAQQDKSGLPNDRFSAERPEGSISTLTIQRTEQRDSAMYRCASSAGTGGEETQYFGPGTRLLVL.

V usage is TRBV19 and J usage is TRBJ1-1; D is perhaps TRBD1 (6 bases). Germline CDR1 and CDR2: LNHDA and SQIVND (reference sequence). V lost 7 bases and J lost 8, with 17 bases in between. The CDR3 loop spans 13 amino acids. The CDR3 nucleotides are TGTGCCAGTATCCCTGAGGGACATCGGGAAGCTTTCTTT. Translated, it gives CASIPEGHREAFF.

The table lists this clone with a count of one. This chain uses TRBV19 with TRBJ2-3; TRBD2 agrees at 9 bases. V dropped 3 bases and J dropped 6; count of bases not matched to a gene: 7. The germline V gene encodes CDR1 LNHDA and CDR2 SQIVND (reference sequence). The CDR3 loop spans 15 amino acids. The CDR3 region has the DNA TGTGCCAGTAGTATTGCGGGGGGGCTTGCTGATACGCAGTATTTT. Protein product: CASSIAGGLADTQYF.

This clone is classed as medium-sized. The CDR3 loop reads CASSVDDSGNTIYF. Written as DNA, the CDR3 is TGTGCCAGCAGCGTAGATGACTCTGGAAACACCATATATTTT. V gene TRBV9 combines with J gene TRBJ1-3; D unclear. Germline V lookup: CDR1 SGDLS, CDR2 YYNGEE. Trimming left V 0 bases short and J 0 bases short, with 4 bases between. The CDR3 is 14 residues long.

The J gene is TRBJ1-1, the V gene TRBV28; TRBD1 is a possible D gene (5 bases). The CDR3 runs 12 residues. Trimming shortened V by 7 bases and J by 2 bases, and 8 bases separated the two germline ends. Germline V gene lookup returns CDR1 MDHEN and CDR2 SYDVKM. The CDR3 reads CASKGRNTEAFF. The CDR3 nucleotides read TGTGCCAGCAAGGGGCGCAACACTGAAGCTTTCTTT.

In its sample, this clone was seen a few times. The rearrangement links TRBV11-3 to TRBJ1-6, with TRBD1 identical over 7 bases. Germline lookup yields CDR1 SGHNT and CDR2 YENEEA. There are 16 residues in the CDR3. Trimming took 5 bases from V and 5 from J; bases not matched to a gene: 9. CDR3 in amino acids: CASSAQTGSNNSPLHF. The CDR3 bases are TGTGCCAGCAGCGCCCAGACAGGGAGTAATAATTCACCCCTCCACTTT.

The chain combines TRBV6-8 with TRBJ1-5; D remains unclear. Germline CDR1 MNHGY, CDR2 SAAAGT. Trimming left V 8 bases short and J 4 bases short, with 12 bases between. This CDR3 is built from 13 residues. The DNA for the CDR3 is TGTGCCAGCGCTGGTTTCGGGAATCAGCCCCAGCATTTT. Translating gives CASAGFGNQPQHF.

This clone is labeled as medium-sized. V usage is TRBV11-3 and J usage is TRBJ2-1; possibly TRBD2 for D (6 bases). Trimming removed 2 bases from V and 7 bases from J, with 15 bases in between. The V gene's germline CDR1 is SGHNT and CDR2 YENEEA. The CDR3 extends over 15 amino acids. The CDR3: CASSLSRTRGNEQFF. In DNA form, the CDR3 reads TGTGCCAGCAGCTTATCTCGCACCCGGGGGAATGAGCAGTTCTTC.

A few counts support this clone. A junction boundary mismatches the germline segment, possibly from a read error. This rearrangement joins TRBV6-8 to TRBJ2-3; D might be TRBD1 or TRBD2, each matching 5 bases. The germline gives CDR1 MNHGY, CDR2 SAAAGT. The CDR3 runs to 15 residues. The CDR3: CASSDSNGGGDTQYF. The CDR3 DNA sequence: TGTGCCAGCAGTGACTCCAATGGTGGGGGAGATACGCAGTATTTT.

The chain has TRBV6-8 and TRBJ2-5; a possible D gene is TRBD2 (6 bases). The germline V and J ends were trimmed by 5 bases and 5 bases, with 9 bases remaining between them. This CDR3 region has 12 residues. Germline V gene lookup returns CDR1 MNHGY and CDR2 SAAAGT. This CDR3 reads CASSDRGETQYF. The CDR3 bases are TGTGCCAGCAGTGATCGGGGGGAGACCCAGTACTTC.

This clone was seen only a few times. This sequence joins TRBV10-3 and TRBJ2-1; no clear D. V was trimmed by 0 bases and J by 2 bases, leaving 14 bases between them. The V gene's germline CDR1 is ENHRY and CDR2 SYGVKD. The CDR3 totals 17 residues. Written as DNA, the CDR3 is TGTGCCATCAGTGAGTCGACGGGCGATCGGGCCTACAATGAGCAGTTCTTC. Amino acid sequence: CAISESTGDRAYNEQFF.

Judged by abundance, this clone is medium-sized. The V call is TRBV28, the J call TRBJ1-4; maybe TRBD1 (5 bases). Germline CDR1 and CDR2: MDHEN and SYDVKM. This CDR3 has 14 residues. The V gene lost 5 bases and the J gene lost 8 bases, with 15 bases spanning the gap. In DNA form, the CDR3 reads TGTGCCAGCAGTCAGAGTAGGGGCAACGAAAAACTGTTTTTT. Protein product: CASSQSRGNEKLFF. Full variable domain (outside the CDR3, taken from reference TRBV28 and TRBJ1-4): DVKVTQSSRYLVKRTGEKVFLECVQDMDHENMFWYRQDPGLGLRLIYFSYDVKMKEKGDIPEGYSVSREKKERFSLILESASTNQTSMYLCASSQSRGNEKLFFGSGTQLSVL.

The gene calls are TRBV15 and TRBJ1-1; a possible D gene is TRBD1 (6 bases). V dropped 0 bases and J dropped 5 bases, with 13 bases sitting between them. Germline CDR1 reads LNHNV; CDR2 reads YYDKDF (reference sequence). The CDR3 loop spans 15 amino acids. CDR3 sequence (DNA): TGTGCCACCAGCAGAGAAAACAGGGTGAGGACTGAAGCTTTCTTT. Translated, it gives CATSRENRVRTEAFF.

This chain connects TRBV11-3 to TRBJ2-3; D is unresolved. The CDR3 covers 16 residues. Trimming took off 5 bases at V and 2 bases at J, with 17 bases between the two ends. Germline CDR1 SGHNT, CDR2 YENEEA. In DNA, the CDR3 is TGTGCCAGCAGCCCTACAGTGGTGGGGATCACAGATACGCAGTATTTT. Its protein is CASSPTVVGITDTQYF.

The chain has TRBV19 and TRBJ1-5, with no clear D. CDR1 LNHDA and CDR2 SQIVND come from the germline V gene (reference sequence). The V gene lost 5 bases and the J gene lost 3 bases, with 8 bases spanning the gap. The CDR3 is made up of 13 amino acids. The CDR3 nucleotides read TGTGCCAGTAGTGAGCAGGCCAATCAGCCCCAGCATTTT. Translating it yields CASSEQANQPQHF.

The chain combines TRBV29-1 with TRBJ2-7, with TRBD1 matching over 7 bases. Per germline, CDR1 SQVTM and CDR2 ANQGSEA. The CDR3 totals 14 residues. Trimming took 4 bases from V and 4 from J; bases not matched to a gene: 10. The chain's CDR3 is CSVVPSRTGYEQYF. The CDR3 nucleotides read TGCAGCGTTGTACCTTCCCGGACAGGATACGAGCAGTACTTC.